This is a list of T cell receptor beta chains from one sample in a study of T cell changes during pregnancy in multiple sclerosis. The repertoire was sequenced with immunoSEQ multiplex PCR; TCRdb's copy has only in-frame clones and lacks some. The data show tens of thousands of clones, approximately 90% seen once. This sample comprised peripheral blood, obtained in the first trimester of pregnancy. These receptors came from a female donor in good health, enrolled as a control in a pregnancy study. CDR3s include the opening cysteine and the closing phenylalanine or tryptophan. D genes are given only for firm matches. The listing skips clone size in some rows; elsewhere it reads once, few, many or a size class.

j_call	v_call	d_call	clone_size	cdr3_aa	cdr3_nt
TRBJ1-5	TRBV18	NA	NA	CASSPGTSSGNQPQHF	TGTGCCAGCTCACCTGGGACTTCGAGTGGCAATCAGCCCCAGCATTTT
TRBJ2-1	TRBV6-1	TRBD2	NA	CASSQDLGLAGGPSYEQFF	TGTGCCAGCAGTCAAGACCTTGGACTAGCGGGAGGGCCTTCCTATGAGCAGTTCTTC
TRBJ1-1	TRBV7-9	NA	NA	CASSFSDTEAFF	TGTGCCAGCAGCTTTTCGGACACTGAAGCTTTCTTT
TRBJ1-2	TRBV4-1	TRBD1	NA	CASSHPGTDYGYTF	TGCGCCAGCAGCCATCCCGGGACAGACTATGGCTACACCTTC
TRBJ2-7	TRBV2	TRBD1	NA	CASREGQASWYEQYF	TGTGCCAGCAGAGAGGGACAGGCGTCGTGGTACGAGCAGTACTTC
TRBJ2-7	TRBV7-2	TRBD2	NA	CASSLIRGEAYEQYF	TGTGCCAGCAGCTTAATACGGGGGGAGGCCTACGAGCAGTACTTC
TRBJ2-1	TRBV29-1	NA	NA	CSVEDLGNGQFF	TGCAGCGTTGAAGATCTAGGAAATGGGCAGTTCTTC
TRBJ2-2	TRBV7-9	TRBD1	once	CASSRQGSAGELFF	TGTGCCAGCAGCCGACAGGGCTCGGCCGGGGAGCTGTTTTTT
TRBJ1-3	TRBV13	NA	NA	CASSPGRGNTIYF	TGTGCCAGCAGCCCCGGCAGGGGAAACACCATATATTTT
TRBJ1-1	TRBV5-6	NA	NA	CASSLFEPPNTEAFF	TGTGCCAGCAGCTTGTTTGAGCCCCCGAACACTGAAGCTTTCTTT
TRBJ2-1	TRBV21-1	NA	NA	CASSMAPGQGQYNEQFF	TGTGCCAGCAGCATGGCCCCGGGACAGGGTCAATACAATGAGCAGTTCTTC
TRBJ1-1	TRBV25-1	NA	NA	CASSEWGGVGSMAFF	TGTGCCAGCAGTGAATGGGGAGGGGTAGGGTCTATGGCTTTCTTT
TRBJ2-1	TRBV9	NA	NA	CASSVARTSNEQFF	TGTGCCAGCAGCGTAGCTCGGACATCAAATGAGCAGTTCTTC
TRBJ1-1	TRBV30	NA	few	CAWSRGAVAFF	TGTGCCTGGAGTCGGGGGGCGGTAGCTTTCTTT
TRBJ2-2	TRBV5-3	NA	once	CARSCSEAGELFF	TGTGCCAGAAGCTGTTCGGAGGCCGGGGAGCTGTTTTTT
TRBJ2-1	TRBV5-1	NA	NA	CASSLNVGSSYNEQFF	TGCGCCAGCAGCTTGAATGTCGGGTCTTCCTACAATGAGCAGTTCTTC
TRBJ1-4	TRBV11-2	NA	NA	CASTRTDYEKLFF	TGTGCCAGCACCAGGACGGACTATGAAAAACTGTTTTTT
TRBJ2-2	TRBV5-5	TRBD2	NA	CASRSVGGASGTGELFF	TGTGCCAGCAGGTCGGTCGGGGGGGCCTCTGGCACCGGGGAGCTGTTTTTT
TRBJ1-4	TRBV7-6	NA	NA	CASSLGGQPNEKLFF	TGTGCCAGCAGCTTAGGGGGCCAGCCTAATGAAAAACTGTTTTTT
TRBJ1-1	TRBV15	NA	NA	CATSRDRAVGTEAFF	TGTGCCACCAGCAGAGACAGGGCGGTAGGCACTGAAGCTTTCTTT
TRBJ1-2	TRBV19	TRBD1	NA	CASTFRGFNYGYTF	TGTGCCAGTACCTTCAGGGGGTTCAACTATGGCTACACCTTC
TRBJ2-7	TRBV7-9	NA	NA	CASSLLPSGLYSYEQYF	TGTGCCAGCAGCTTACTGCCCTCTGGACTGTACTCCTACGAGCAGTACTTC
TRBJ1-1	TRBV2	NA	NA	CASDIMNTEAFF	TGTGCCAGCGACATAATGAACACTGAAGCTTTCTTT
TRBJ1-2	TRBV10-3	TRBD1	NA	CAITGGQGALGNGYTF	TGTGCCATCACCGGAGGACAGGGGGCGCTTGGGAATGGCTACACCTTC
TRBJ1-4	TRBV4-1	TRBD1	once	CASSQTRTGPNEKLFF	TGCGCCAGCAGCCAAACCCGGACAGGACCTAATGAAAAACTGTTTTTT
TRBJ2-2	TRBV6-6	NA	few	CASSKTITNTGELFF	TGTGCCAGCAGCAAAACTATTACGAACACCGGGGAGCTGTTTTTT
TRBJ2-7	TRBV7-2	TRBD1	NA	CASSGQGRMYEQYF	TGTGCCAGCAGCGGACAGGGGCGGATGTACGAGCAGTACTTC
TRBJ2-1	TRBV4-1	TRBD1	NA	CASSPPRGQGAHNEQFF	TGCGCCAGCAGCCCACCTAGGGGGCAGGGGGCCCACAATGAGCAGTTCTTC
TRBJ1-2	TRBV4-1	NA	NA	CASSRRDIYTF	TGCGCCAGCAGCCGCAGAGACATCTACACCTTC
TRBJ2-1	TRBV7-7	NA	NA	CASSLAVASSYNEQFF	TGTGCCAGCAGCTTAGCCGTAGCTAGCTCCTACAATGAGCAGTTCTTC
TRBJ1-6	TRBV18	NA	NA	CASSRTGSSYNSPLHF	TGTGCCAGCTCACGAACTGGGAGCTCCTATAATTCACCCCTCCACTTT
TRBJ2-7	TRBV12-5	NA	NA	CASGLFLEAEQYF	TGTGCTAGTGGTTTGTTTCTTGAAGCCGAGCAGTACTTC
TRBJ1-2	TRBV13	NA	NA	CASSRTDYGYTF	TGTGCCAGCAGCCGGACTGATTATGGCTACACCTTC
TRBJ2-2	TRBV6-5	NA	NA	CASSYLRLTGELFF	TGTGCCAGCAGTTACTTGCGCCTTACCGGGGAGCTGTTTTTT
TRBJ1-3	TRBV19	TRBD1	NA	CASSIGTGGQGNTIYF	TGTGCCAGTAGTATCGGGACAGGTGGGCAAGGAAACACCATATATTTT
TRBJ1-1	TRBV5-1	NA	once	CASSLVQVGTEAFF	TGCGCCAGCAGCTTGGTACAGGTGGGCACTGAAGCTTTCTTT
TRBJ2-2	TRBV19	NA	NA	CASSMSGVTGELFF	TGTGCCAGTAGTATGTCGGGGGTAACCGGGGAGCTGTTTTTT
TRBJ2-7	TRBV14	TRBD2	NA	CASSPSGTSGRQLQYF	TGTGCCAGCAGCCCTTCCGGGACTAGCGGGAGGCAGCTCCAGTACTTC
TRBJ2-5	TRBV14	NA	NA	CASSQDRPTQYF	TGTGCCAGCAGCCAAGACCGTCCGACCCAGTACTTC
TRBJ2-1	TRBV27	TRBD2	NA	CASQLAGVGNEQFF	TGTGCCAGCCAACTAGCGGGAGTGGGAAATGAGCAGTTCTTC
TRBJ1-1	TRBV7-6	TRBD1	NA	CASSLGSGQAGTEAFF	TGTGCCAGCAGCTTAGGGTCGGGACAGGCGGGCACTGAAGCTTTCTTT
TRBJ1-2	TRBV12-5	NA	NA	CASGLPTWVYGYTF	TGTGCTAGTGGTTTGCCGACATGGGTCTATGGCTACACCTTC
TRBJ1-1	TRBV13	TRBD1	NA	CASSSQGAGTEAFF	TGTGCCAGCAGCTCACAGGGGGCAGGCACTGAAGCTTTCTTT
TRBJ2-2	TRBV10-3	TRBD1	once	CAISKRTGGADTGELFF	TGTGCCATCAGTAAACGGACAGGGGGCGCGGACACCGGGGAGCTGTTTTTT
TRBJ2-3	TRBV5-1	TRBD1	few	CASSLSFGQGSDTQYF	TGCGCCAGCAGCTTGAGCTTCGGACAGGGGTCAGATACGCAGTATTTT
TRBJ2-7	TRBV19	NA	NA	CASSLGPGSYEQYF	TGTGCCAGTAGTTTAGGGCCAGGCTCCTACGAGCAGTACTTC
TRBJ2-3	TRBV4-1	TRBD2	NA	CASSHLRTSGNPSTDTQYF	TGCGCCAGCAGCCATCTTCGGACTAGCGGGAACCCTAGCACAGATACGCAGTATTTT